This T cell receptor beta chain was recovered during a study of blood T cell repertoires in COVID-19. Study at large: PBMCs, B-cell-depleted T cells, or T cells were the source of the cDNA or gDNA that made up the material.

Trimming pared 1 base from V and 2 bases from J, leaving 8 bases between. The germline gives CDR1 SEHNR, CDR2 FQNEAQ (reference sequence). The CDR3 covers 14 residues. In the original analysis: The assay estimated nucleated cells by amplifying reference gene primers. Clones were read by immunoSEQ multiplex PCR, and TCRdb kept only the in-frame ones, dropping some. Clone size and the V and J calls come from that table; the DNA yielded D and trimming. The table shows about 400,000 clones, with around 89% occurring only once. The participants were between about 18 and 95 years old and came from roughly 24 US areas. Cohorts were determined from participant-reported clinical history.

V is TRBV7-9 and J is TRBJ1-1; D gene uncertain. The origin of this receptor is a woman younger than 45 with acute COVID-19. What was sequenced was PBMCs or T cells enriched from blood (not recorded which). CDR3 protein: CASSLVPGNTEAFF. CDR3 DNA: TGTGCCAGCAGCTTAGTGCCAGGAAACACTGAAGCTTTCTTT.